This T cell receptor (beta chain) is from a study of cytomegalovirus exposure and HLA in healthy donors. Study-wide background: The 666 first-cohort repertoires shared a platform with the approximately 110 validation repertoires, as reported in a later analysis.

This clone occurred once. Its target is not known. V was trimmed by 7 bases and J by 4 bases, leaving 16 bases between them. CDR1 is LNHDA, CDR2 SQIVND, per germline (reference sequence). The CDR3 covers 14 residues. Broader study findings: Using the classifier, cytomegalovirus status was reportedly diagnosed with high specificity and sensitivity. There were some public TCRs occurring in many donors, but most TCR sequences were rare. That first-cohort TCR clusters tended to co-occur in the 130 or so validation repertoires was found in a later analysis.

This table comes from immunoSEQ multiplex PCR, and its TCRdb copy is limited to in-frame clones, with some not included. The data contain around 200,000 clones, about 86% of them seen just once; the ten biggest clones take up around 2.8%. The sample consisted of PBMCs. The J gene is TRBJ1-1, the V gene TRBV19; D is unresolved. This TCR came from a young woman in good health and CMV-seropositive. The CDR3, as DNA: TGTGCCAGTACCATCGCGGGGTGGAGCACTGAAGCTTTCTTT. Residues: CASTIAGWSTEAFF.